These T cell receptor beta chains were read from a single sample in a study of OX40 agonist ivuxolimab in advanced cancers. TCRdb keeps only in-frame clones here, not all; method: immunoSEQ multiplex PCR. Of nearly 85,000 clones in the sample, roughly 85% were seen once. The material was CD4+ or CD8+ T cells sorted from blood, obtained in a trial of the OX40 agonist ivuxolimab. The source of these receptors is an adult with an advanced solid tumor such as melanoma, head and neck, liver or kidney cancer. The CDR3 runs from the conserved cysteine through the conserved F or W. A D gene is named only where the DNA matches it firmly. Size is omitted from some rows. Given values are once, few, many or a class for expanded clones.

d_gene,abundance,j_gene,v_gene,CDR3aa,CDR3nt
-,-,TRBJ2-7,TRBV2,CASGYRVYEQYF,TGTGCCAGCGGCTACAGGGTCTACGAGCAGTACTTC
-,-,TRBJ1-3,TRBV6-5,CASMGRSSGNTIYF,TGTGCCAGCATGGGGAGGAGCTCTGGAAACACCATATATTTT
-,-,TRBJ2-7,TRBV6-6,CASSYTRGGNEQYF,TGTGCCAGCAGTTACACCCGGGGTGGCAACGAGCAGTACTTC
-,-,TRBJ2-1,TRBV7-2,CASSFRRGRENEQFF,TGTGCCAGCAGCTTCAGGCGGGGCCGAGAAAATGAGCAGTTCTTC
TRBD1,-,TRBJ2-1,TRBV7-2,CASKPGQAPTNEQFF,TGTGCCAGCAAACCCGGACAGGCGCCAACCAATGAGCAGTTCTTC
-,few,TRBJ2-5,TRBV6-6,CASSYSQGLYGETQYF,TGTGCCAGCAGTTACTCACAGGGCCTTTACGGAGAGACCCAGTACTTC
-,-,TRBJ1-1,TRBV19,CASSEGSRGTEAFF,TGTGCCAGTAGTGAAGGCAGCCGGGGGACTGAAGCTTTCTTT
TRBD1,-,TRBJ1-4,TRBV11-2,CASSLRTGREKLFF,TGTGCCAGCAGCCTAAGGACAGGGCGAGAAAAACTGTTTTTT
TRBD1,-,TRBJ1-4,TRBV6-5,CASSYSGTGDEKLFF,TGTGCCAGCAGTTACTCGGGGACAGGTGATGAAAAACTGTTTTTT
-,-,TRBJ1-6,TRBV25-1,CASSEWEVLSGNSPLHF,TGTGCCAGCAGTGAATGGGAGGTTCTTTCGGGCAATTCACCCCTCCACTTT
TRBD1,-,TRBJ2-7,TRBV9,CASSQQGTGILNEQYF,TGTGCCAGCAGCCAGCAGGGGACAGGGATATTGAACGAGCAGTACTTC
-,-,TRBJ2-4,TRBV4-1,CASSQGAAAVLAKNIQYF,TGCGCCAGCAGCCAGGGTGCGGCGGCAGTCCTAGCCAAAAACATTCAGTACTTC
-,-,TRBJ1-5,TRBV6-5,CASGFRFQPQHF,TGTGCCAGCGGGTTCCGATTTCAGCCCCAGCATTTT
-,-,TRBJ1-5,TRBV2,CASNLNSNQPQHF,TGTGCCAGCAATTTAAATAGCAATCAGCCCCAGCATTTT
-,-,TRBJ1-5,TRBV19,CASSFGGGPNQPQHF,TGTGCCAGTAGTTTCGGTGGGGGACCCAATCAGCCCCAGCATTTT
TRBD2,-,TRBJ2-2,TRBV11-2,CASSRGGRAGGNTGELFF,TGTGCCAGCAGCCGCGGGGGCCGGGCGGGGGGTAACACCGGGGAGCTGTTTTTT
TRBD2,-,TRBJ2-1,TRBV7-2,CASSFSSGGSYNEQFF,TGTGCCAGCAGCTTCTCTAGCGGGGGGTCTTACAATGAGCAGTTCTTC